One sample yielded the 21 T cell receptor beta chains listed below, sequenced in a study of blood T cell repertoires in COVID-19. Sequenced by immunoSEQ multiplex PCR; TCRdb stores in-frame clones only, minus some. The sample lists around 250,000 clones, around nine tenths occurring once. What was sequenced was peripheral blood. These receptors were collected from a woman aged 70 to 79 with COVID-19, enrolled during active disease.

This clone was seen more than once but under ten times. V usage is TRBV19 and J usage is TRBJ2-3; 8 nucleotides match TRBD2. Trimming at V came to 5 bases and at J to 0 bases, leaving 10 bases not matched to a gene. The CDR3 length is 17 residues. The germline CDR1 and CDR2 sequences are LNHDA and SQIVND (reference sequence). The CDR3 DNA is TGTGCCAGTAGTTCCACTAGCGGAGTTAGGAGCACAGATACGCAGTATTTT. Its translation: CASSSTSGVRSTDTQYF.

This sequence joins TRBV5-4 and TRBJ1-1, with 11 bases identical to TRBD1. Germline lookup yields CDR1 SGHNT and CDR2 YYREEE (reference sequence). The CDR3 runs 15 residues. The V and J ends lost 0 bases and 6 bases, in that order; junction bases with no gene match: 4. This chain's CDR3 is CASSLARTGGSEAFF. CDR3 nucleotide sequence: TGTGCCAGCAGCTTGGCCCGGACAGGGGGCTCTGAAGCTTTCTTT.

The chain employs TRBV18 and TRBJ2-6; 9 bases align to TRBD1. Germline V gives CDR1 KGHSH, CDR2 LQKENI. The ends lost 3 bases at V and 3 bases at J; junction bases unmatched: 12. The CDR3 has 19 residues. CDR3 protein: CASSPSSQNRGLGANVLTF. The CDR3 DNA reads TGTGCCAGCTCACCCTCTAGCCAAAACAGGGGGCTTGGGGCCAACGTCCTGACTTTC.

J is TRBJ2-7 and V is TRBV19; 10 bases agree with TRBD2. Per germline, CDR1 LNHDA and CDR2 SQIVND (reference sequence). This CDR3 is built from 16 residues. The V segment lost 1 base and the J segment 3 bases; nucleotides outside the gene matches: 6. The CDR3 DNA reads TGTGCCAGTAGTATAGGGGCTAGCGGGAGTATCTACGAGCAGTACTTC. It specifies CASSIGASGSIYEQYF.

The chain employs TRBV1 and TRBJ2-3; the table names TRBD2, a call not compared with the DNA. TRBV1 is a pseudogene locus. The CDR3 is made up of 18 amino acids. The CDR3 bases are TGCACCAGCAGCCAAGGGCTTCGGGCTAGCGGAGTCACAGATACGCAGTATTTT. Translating gives CTSSQGLRASGVTDTQYF.

This chain connects TRBV7-8 to TRBJ1-2; 10 bases align to TRBD1. With 4 bases clipped from V and 4 bases from J, the junction kept 6 bases outside the gene matches. CDR1 SGHVS and CDR2 FQNEAQ come from the germline V gene. CDR3 length equals 15 residues. CDR3 sequence reads: CASSYSGTGVYGYTF. For the CDR3, the DNA is TGTGCCAGCAGCTACTCCGGGACAGGGGTCTATGGCTACACCTTC.

The V and J genes are TRBV27 and TRBJ1-3; 7 nucleotides agree with TRBD1. Germline V gives CDR1 MNHEY, CDR2 SMNVEV (reference sequence). The CDR3 has 16 residues. V shed 6 bases, J shed 0 bases, and the junction held 8 bases outside the gene matches. CDR3 protein: CASSLTGSNSGNTIYF. The DNA for the CDR3 is TGTGCCAGCAGCCTGACAGGGTCTAACTCTGGAAACACCATATATTTT.

The chain joins TRBV6-6 to TRBJ2-7, with 9 bases identical to TRBD1. J was trimmed by 6 bases and V by 2 bases; bases with no gene match: 2. The CDR3 consists of 13 residues. Germline V gene data show CDR1 as MNHNY and CDR2 as SVGAGI (reference sequence). This CDR3 is CASSYQGQGEQYF. The DNA of the CDR3 is TGTGCCAGCAGTTACCAGGGACAGGGCGAGCAGTACTTC.

The genes are TRBV2 and TRBJ1-6; 9 bases match TRBD1. The V gene end was trimmed by 7 bases and the J gene end by 5 bases; junction bases not matched to a gene: 6. Germline V gene lookup returns CDR1 SNHLY and CDR2 FYNNEI. This CDR3 spans 15 amino acids. CDR3 bases: TGTGCCAGCACCGACAGGGGGAGAAATAATTCACCCCTCCACTTT. It codes for CASTDRGRNNSPLHF.

V usage is TRBV6-5 and J usage is TRBJ1-5; D is unclear. Germline loops: CDR1 MNHEY, CDR2 SVGAGI. V gave up 5 bases and J gave up 4 bases, with 12 bases separating them. This CDR3 has 14 residues. The CDR3: CASSKYSANQPQHF. The CDR3 DNA reads as TGTGCCAGCAGTAAATACAGTGCGAATCAGCCCCAGCATTTT.

The chain uses TRBV15 and TRBJ1-5, with D unresolved. The CDR3 sequence is 15 residues long. Trimming removed 0 bases from V and 2 bases from J, with 8 bases in between. From germline, CDR1 is LNHNV and CDR2 YYDKDF (reference sequence). The CDR3 bases are TGTGCCACCAGCAGAGATCAGATGGGCAATCAGCCCCAGCATTTT. It specifies CATSRDQMGNQPQHF.

DNA for the CDR3: TGTGCCAGCAGTCTTGGGGCTTCAGATGGCTACACCTTC. Translation: CASSLGASDGYTF. The chain combines TRBV7-9 with TRBJ1-2; possible D gene TRBD1, 5 bases. Germline V gene sequence: CDR1 SEHNR, CDR2 FQNEAQ (reference sequence). CDR3 length equals 13 residues. Trimming cost V 6 bases and J 6 bases, with 14 bases left between them.

The chain combines TRBV5-6 with TRBJ1-5; D possibly corresponds to TRBD1 (6 bases). V was trimmed by 6 bases and J by 4 bases, leaving 17 bases between them. This CDR3 region has 15 residues. Per germline, CDR1 SGHDT and CDR2 YYEEEE. As DNA, the CDR3 is TGTGCCAGCAAACAGGGCCAGGACCCTAATCAGCCCCAGCATTTT. Protein sequence: CASKQGQDPNQPQHF. Using reference TRBV5-6 and TRBJ1-5 for the parts outside the CDR3, the full variable domain is DAGVTQSPTHLIKTRGQQVTLRCSPKSGHDTVSWYQQALGQGPQFIFQYYEEEERQRGNFPDRFSGHQFPNYSSELNVNALLLGDSALYLCASKQGQDPNQPQHFGDGTRLSIL.

This chain connects TRBV30 to TRBJ2-7; 7 nucleotides agree with TRBD1. This CDR3 region has 19 residues. Germline CDR1 and CDR2: GTSNPN and SVGIG (reference sequence). After removal of 2 bases from V and 3 bases from J, the junction contained 22 bases not matched to a gene. This chain's CDR3 is CAWSRGRQGIILGFYEQYF. CDR3 bases: TGTGCCTGGAGTAGGGGGAGACAGGGAATTATTCTAGGGTTCTACGAGCAGTACTTC.

The chain employs TRBV5-5 and TRBJ1-3, with D maybe TRBD1 (6 bases). Trimming removed 5 bases from V and 1 base from J, with 13 bases in between. This CDR3 is 15 amino acids long. CDR1 is SGHKS, CDR2 YYEKEE, per germline (reference sequence). The CDR3 protein is CASRHATGSGNTIYF. The CDR3 nucleotides read TGTGCCAGCAGGCATGCGACAGGATCTGGAAACACCATATATTTT.

The V gene is TRBV6-5, the J gene TRBJ1-6; D is possibly TRBD1 (5 bases). The CDR3 is 14 amino acids. The germline V and J ends were trimmed by 2 bases and 5 bases, with 7 bases remaining between them. Per germline, CDR1 MNHEY and CDR2 SVGAGI. This CDR3 reads CASSYETDNSPLHF. Written as DNA, the CDR3 is TGTGCCAGCAGTTACGAGACAGATAATTCACCCCTCCACTTT.

The J gene is TRBJ2-7, the V gene TRBV25-1; 10 nucleotides agree with TRBD1. Germline CDR1 reads MGHDK; CDR2 reads SYGVNS. CDR3 length: 15 residues. V shed 6 bases and J 1 base; nucleotides not matched to a gene: 6. The CDR3 protein is CASRTDRGGSYEQYF. The DNA for the CDR3 is TGTGCCAGCAGAACGGACAGGGGGGGTTCCTACGAGCAGTACTTC.

The chain couples TRBV30 to TRBJ2-3; the match to TRBD2 covers 12 bases. Germline V gene sequence: CDR1 GTSNPN, CDR2 SVGIG (reference sequence). This CDR3 has 16 residues. With 2 bases clipped from V and 4 bases from J, the junction kept 7 bases outside the gene matches. The CDR3 DNA reads as TGTGCCTGGAGTACCCCTAGCGGGAGGGCCTCAGATACGCAGTATTTT. It encodes CAWSTPSGRASDTQYF.

The chain is built from TRBV4-2 and TRBJ1-4; D unresolved. The germline V gene has CDR1 LGHNA and CDR2 YNFKEQ. V was pared by 0 bases and J by 11 bases, with 25 bases between. The CDR3 extends over 18 amino acids. The CDR3 nucleotides are TGTGCCAGCAGCCAAGAGGAGCCGACGCTCCATCGGTGGTGGAAACTGTTTTTT. Protein sequence: CASSQEEPTLHRWWKLFF.

The V and J genes are TRBV28 and TRBJ2-7, with D possibly matching TRBD1 (6 bases). Trimming pared 6 bases from V and 3 bases from J, leaving 15 bases between. Germline lookup yields CDR1 MDHEN and CDR2 SYDVKM. The CDR3 runs 14 residues. CDR3 amino acids: CASRGAARGYEQYF. The CDR3 DNA follows: TGTGCCAGCAGGGGGGCGGCAAGGGGCTACGAGCAGTACTTC.

The CDR3 sequence is CASSAGEPNEKLFF. For the CDR3, the DNA is TGCGCCAGCAGTGCCGGGGAACCAAATGAAAAACTGTTTTTT. This chain joins TRBV10-2 and TRBJ1-4; no clear D. The CDR3 has 14 residues. The V gene's germline CDR1 is WSHSY and CDR2 SAAADI. V was shortened by 4 bases and J by 5 bases, with 11 bases between the two germline ends.